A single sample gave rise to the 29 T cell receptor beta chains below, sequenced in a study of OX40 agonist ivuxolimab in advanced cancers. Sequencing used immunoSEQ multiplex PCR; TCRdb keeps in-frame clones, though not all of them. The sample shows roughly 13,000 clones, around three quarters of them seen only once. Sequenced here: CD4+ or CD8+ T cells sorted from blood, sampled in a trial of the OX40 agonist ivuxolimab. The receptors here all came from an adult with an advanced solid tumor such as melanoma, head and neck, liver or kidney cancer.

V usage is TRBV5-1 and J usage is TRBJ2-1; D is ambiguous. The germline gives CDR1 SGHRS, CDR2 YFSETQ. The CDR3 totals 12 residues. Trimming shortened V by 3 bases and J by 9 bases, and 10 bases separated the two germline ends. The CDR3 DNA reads TGCGCCAGCAGCTGGGCAAATAGTGAGCAGTTCTTC. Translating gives CASSWANSEQFF.

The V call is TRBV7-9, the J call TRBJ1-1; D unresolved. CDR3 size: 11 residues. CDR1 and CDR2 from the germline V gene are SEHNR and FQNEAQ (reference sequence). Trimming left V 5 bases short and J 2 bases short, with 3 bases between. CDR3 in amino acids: CASSLNTEAFF. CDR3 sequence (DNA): TGTGCCAGCAGCCTTAACACTGAAGCTTTCTTT.

The CDR3, as DNA: TGTGCCAGCAGCCCTCCCCTTCAGTTCTTC. Protein: CASSPPLQFF. V usage is TRBV7-3 and J usage is TRBJ2-1; D is unclear. Germline CDR1 reads SGHTA; CDR2 reads FQGTGA. The CDR3 is 10 residues long. With 5 bases removed from V and 13 bases from J, the gap between germline ends came to 9 bases.

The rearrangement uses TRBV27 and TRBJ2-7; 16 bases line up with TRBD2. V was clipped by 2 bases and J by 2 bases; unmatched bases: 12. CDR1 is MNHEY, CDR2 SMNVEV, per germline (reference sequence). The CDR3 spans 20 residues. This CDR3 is CASSLGPTGLAGGKTYEQYF. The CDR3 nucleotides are TGTGCCAGCAGTTTAGGGCCAACGGGACTAGCGGGAGGGAAAACCTACGAGCAGTACTTC.

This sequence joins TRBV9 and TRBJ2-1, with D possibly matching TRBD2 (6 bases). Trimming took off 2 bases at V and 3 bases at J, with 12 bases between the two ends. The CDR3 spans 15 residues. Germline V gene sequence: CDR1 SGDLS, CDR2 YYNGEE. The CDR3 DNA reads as TGTGCCAGCAGCGTTACCGGGGGAAGCTACAATGAGCAGTTCTTC. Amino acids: CASSVTGGSYNEQFF.

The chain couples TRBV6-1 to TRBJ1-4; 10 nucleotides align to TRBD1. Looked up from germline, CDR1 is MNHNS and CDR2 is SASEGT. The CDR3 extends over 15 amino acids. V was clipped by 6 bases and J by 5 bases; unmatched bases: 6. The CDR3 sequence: CASSQKTGGNEKLFF. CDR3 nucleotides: TGTGCCAGCAGCCAGAAGACAGGGGGCAATGAAAAACTGTTTTTT.

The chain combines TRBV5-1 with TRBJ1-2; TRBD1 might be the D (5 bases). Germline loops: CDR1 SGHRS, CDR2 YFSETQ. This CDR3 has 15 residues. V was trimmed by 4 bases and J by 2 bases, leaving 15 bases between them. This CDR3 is CASSMAGTGNYGYTF. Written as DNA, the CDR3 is TGCGCCAGCAGCATGGCCGGGACGGGGAACTATGGCTACACCTTC.

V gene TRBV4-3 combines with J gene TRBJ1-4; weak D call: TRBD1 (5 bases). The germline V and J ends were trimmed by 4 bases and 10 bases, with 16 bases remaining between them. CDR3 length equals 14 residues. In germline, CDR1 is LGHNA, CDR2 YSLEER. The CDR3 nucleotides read TGCGCCAGCAGCCTCCTAAGGGGAAACGTAAAACTGTTTTTT. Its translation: CASSLLRGNVKLFF.

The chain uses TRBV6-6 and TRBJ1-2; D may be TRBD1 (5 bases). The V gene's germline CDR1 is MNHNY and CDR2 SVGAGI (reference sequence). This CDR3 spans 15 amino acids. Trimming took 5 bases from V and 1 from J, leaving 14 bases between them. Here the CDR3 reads CASSPTLTVNYGYTF. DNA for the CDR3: TGTGCCAGCAGTCCCACCTTGACAGTTAACTATGGCTACACCTTC.

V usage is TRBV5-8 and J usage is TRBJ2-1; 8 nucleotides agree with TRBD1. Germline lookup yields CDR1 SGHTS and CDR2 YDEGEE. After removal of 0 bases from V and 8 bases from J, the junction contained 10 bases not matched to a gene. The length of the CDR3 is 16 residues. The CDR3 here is CASSLGTTGESDEQFF. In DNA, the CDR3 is TGTGCCAGCAGCTTGGGGACGACAGGGGAGAGCGATGAGCAGTTCTTC.

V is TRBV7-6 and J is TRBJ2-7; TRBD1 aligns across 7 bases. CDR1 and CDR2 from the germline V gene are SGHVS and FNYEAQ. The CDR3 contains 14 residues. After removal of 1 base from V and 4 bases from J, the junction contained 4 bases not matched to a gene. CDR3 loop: CASSLEAGGYEQYF. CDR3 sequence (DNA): TGTGCCAGCAGCTTAGAGGCAGGGGGATACGAGCAGTACTTC.

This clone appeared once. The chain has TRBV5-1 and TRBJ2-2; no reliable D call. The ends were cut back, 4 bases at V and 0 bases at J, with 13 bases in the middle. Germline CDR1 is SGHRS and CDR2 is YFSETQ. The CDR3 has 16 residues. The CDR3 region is CASSRYPGANTGELFF. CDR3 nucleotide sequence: TGCGCCAGCAGCCGATATCCGGGCGCGAACACCGGGGAGCTGTTTTTT.

The CDR3 nucleotides are TGTGCCAGCAGCTTGGAGGTCACGCGGGCCTACGAGCAGTACTTC. Translation gives CASSLEVTRAYEQYF. The chain combines TRBV5-5 with TRBJ2-7; D is perhaps TRBD2 (5 bases). The CDR3 has 15 amino acids. Trimming took off 0 bases at V and 2 bases at J, with 12 bases between the two ends. Germline V gene sequence: CDR1 SGHKS, CDR2 YYEKEE (reference sequence).

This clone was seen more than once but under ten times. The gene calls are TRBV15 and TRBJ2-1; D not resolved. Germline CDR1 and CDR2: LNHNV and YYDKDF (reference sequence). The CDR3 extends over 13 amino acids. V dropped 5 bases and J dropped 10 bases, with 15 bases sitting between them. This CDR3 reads CATSRSIGAEQFF. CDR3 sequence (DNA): TGTGCCACCAGCCGTAGTATTGGCGCGGAGCAGTTCTTC.

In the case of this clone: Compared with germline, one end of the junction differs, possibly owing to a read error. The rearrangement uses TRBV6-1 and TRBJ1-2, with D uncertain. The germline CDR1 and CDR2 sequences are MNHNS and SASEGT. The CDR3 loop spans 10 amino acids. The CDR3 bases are TGCCGGTCGGGTTCATATGGCTACACCTTC. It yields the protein CRSGSYGYTF.

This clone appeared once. The CDR3 bases are TGTGCCAGCAGCCACGCGGGGGGGCCATTCAATGAGCAGTTCTTC. Translation gives CASSHAGGPFNEQFF. J is TRBJ2-1 and V is TRBV5-8; 9 bases map to TRBD2. The germline gives CDR1 SGHTS, CDR2 YDEGEE. The CDR3 runs to 15 residues. The V and J ends lost 4 bases and 6 bases, in that order; junction bases with no gene match: 8.

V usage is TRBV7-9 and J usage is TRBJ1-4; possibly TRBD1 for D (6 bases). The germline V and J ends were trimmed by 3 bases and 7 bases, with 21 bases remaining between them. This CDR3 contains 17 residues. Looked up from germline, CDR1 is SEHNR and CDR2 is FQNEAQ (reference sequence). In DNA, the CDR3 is TGTGCCAGCAGCTTGGCGGGACACTCGGGAGGGGGTGAAAAACTGTTTTTT. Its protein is CASSLAGHSGGGEKLFF.

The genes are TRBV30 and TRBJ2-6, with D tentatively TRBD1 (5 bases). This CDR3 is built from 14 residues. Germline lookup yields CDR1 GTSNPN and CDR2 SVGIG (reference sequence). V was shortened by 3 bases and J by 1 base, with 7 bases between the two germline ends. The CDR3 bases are TGTGCCTGGAGCGCAGGGTCTGGGGCCAACGTCCTGACTTTC. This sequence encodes CAWSAGSGANVLTF.

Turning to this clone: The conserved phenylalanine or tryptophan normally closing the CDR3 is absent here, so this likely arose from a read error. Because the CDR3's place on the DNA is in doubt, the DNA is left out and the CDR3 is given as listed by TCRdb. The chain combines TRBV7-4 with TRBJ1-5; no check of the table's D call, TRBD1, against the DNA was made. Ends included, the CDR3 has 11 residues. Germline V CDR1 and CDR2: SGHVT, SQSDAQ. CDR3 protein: CASSLGRSRSL.

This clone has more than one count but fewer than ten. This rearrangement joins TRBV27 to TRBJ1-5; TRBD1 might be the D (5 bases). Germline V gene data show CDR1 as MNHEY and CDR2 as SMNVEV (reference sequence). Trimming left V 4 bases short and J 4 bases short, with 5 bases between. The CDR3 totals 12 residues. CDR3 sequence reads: CASSSGNQPQHF. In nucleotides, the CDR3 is TGTGCCAGCAGTTCAGGGAATCAGCCCCAGCATTTT.

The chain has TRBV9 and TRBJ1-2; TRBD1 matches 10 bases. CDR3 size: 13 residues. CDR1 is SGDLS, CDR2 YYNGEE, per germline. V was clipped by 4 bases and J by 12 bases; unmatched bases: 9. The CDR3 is CASSSGTGDLHTF. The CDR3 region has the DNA TGTGCCAGCAGCTCCGGGACAGGGGATCTACACACCTTC.

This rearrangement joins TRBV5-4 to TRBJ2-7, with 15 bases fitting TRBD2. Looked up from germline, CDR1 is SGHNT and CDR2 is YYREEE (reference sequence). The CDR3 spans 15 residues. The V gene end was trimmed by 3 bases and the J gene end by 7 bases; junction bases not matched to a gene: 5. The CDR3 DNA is TGTGCCAGCAGCTGGACTAGCGGGGGGGCTCAAGAGCAGTACTTC. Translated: CASSWTSGGAQEQYF.

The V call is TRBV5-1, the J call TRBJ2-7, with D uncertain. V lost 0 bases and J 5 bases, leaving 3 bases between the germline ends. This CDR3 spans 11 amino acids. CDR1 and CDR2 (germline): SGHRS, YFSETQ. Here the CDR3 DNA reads TGCGCCAGCAGCTTGGAGCACGAGCAGTACTTC. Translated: CASSLEHEQYF.

The CDR3 DNA is TGTGCCAGCAGCCATGGGGGTCCCTACGAGCAGTACTTC. This encodes CASSHGGPYEQYF. The chain has TRBV14 and TRBJ2-7, with D perhaps given as TRBD1 or TRBD2 (5 bases each). This CDR3 contains 13 residues. Looked up from germline, CDR1 is SGHDN and CDR2 is FVKESK. V was trimmed by 3 bases and J by 2 bases, leaving 8 bases between them. Full variable domain (remainder filled in from reference TRBV14 and TRBJ2-7): EAGVTQFPSHSVIEKGQTVTLRCDPISGHDNLYWYRRVMGKEIKFLLHFVKESKQDESGMPNNRFLAERTGGTYSTLKVQPAELEDSGVYFCASSHGGPYEQYFGPGTRLTVT.

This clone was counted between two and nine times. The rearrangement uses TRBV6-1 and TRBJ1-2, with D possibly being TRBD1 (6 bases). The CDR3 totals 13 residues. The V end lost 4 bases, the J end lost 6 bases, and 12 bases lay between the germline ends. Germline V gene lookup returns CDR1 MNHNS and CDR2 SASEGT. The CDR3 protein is CASSAQGLDGYTF. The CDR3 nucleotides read TGTGCCAGCAGTGCACAGGGTCTCGATGGCTACACCTTC.

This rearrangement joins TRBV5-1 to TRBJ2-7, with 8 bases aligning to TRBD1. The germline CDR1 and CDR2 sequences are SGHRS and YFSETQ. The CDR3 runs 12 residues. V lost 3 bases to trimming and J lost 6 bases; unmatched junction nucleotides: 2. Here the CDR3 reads CASSWQGAEQYF. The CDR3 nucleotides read TGCGCCAGCAGCTGGCAGGGGGCCGAGCAGTACTTC.

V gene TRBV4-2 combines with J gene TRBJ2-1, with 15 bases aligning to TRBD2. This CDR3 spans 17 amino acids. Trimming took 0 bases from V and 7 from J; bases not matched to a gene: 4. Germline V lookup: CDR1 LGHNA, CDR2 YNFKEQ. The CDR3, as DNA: TGTGCCAGCAGCCAAGACTGGACTAGCGGGAGGGTTAATGAGCAGTTCTTC. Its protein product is CASSQDWTSGRVNEQFF.

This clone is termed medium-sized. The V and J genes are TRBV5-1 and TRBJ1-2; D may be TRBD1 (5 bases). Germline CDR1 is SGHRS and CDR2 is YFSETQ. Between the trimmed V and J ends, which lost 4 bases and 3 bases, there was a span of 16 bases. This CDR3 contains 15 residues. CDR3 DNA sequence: TGCGCCAGCAGCCTGGACCGGGACGGACACTATGGCTACACCTTC. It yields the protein CASSLDRDGHYGYTF.

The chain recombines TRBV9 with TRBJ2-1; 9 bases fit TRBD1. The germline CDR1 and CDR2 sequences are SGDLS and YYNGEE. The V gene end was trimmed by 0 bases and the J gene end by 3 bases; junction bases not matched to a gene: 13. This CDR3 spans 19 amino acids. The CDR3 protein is CASSVAFTDRGRGYNEQFF. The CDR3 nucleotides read TGTGCCAGCAGCGTAGCCTTTACGGACAGGGGTCGGGGCTACAATGAGCAGTTCTTC.